This T cell receptor (beta chain) was sequenced in a study of identical twins. The sample holds a few counts of this clonotype. Its antigen is undetermined. An end of the junction does not agree with germline; a read error may underlie this. Germline assignment: CDR1 DFQATT and CDR2 SNEGSKA (reference sequence). The CDR3 sequence is 17 residues long. Whole-study findings and limits: Where out-of-frame alpha sequences were twin-shared, they showed excess low generation probability.

TCRdb processed the 5' RACE reads anew with MiXCR; each CDR3 protein has one entry. Among 450,000 or so distinct CDR3 sequences listed, 14% were seen once. These data also featured in a second study, about yellow fever vaccine responses in identical twins.

This rearrangement joins TRBV20-1 to TRBJ2-2, with D unresolved. The sequenced sample consisted of CD4+ T cells sorted from blood. The TCR originated in a woman aged 18-29 years in good health. The CDR3 here is CCARDLLGRSSTGELFF. In DNA, the CDR3 is TGCTGTGCTAGAGATCTCCTAGGCAGGAGTTCCACCGGGGAGCTGTTTTTT.